The 23 T cell receptor beta chains presented below share a single source sample, sequenced in a study of Graves' ophthalmopathy and Graves' hyperthyroidism (dated by TCRdb to the late 2010s). Instrument used: Illumina HiSeq 2000. For repertoire sequencing, the TCR beta CDR3 regions were amplified from RNA transcripts. The first round of RT-PCR was done with HTBI primers and the Qiagen OneStep RT-PCR kit, and was followed by a second round of multiplex PCR, then size selection and purification. The public reads were quality trimmed at Q25 with fastp and then assembled into clones with MiXCR by TCRdb, keeping productive beta chains. Entries that share a CDR3 protein sequence are merged under the most common genes and DNA. The sample table contains over 200,000 distinct CDR3 sequences; only one count was recorded for around 28% of them. Of the sample, about 9.3% falls within the top ten clones. The sample comprised peripheral blood. These receptors were collected from a man aged 50 or older with Graves' ophthalmopathy. Donor details come from another sample of the same person, matched by shared clones.

This clonotype was observed at least ten times. The CDR3 reads CASSSDRPYEQYF. CDR3 bases: TGTGCCAGCAGTTCGGACAGACCCTACGAGCAGTACTTC. The rearrangement links TRBV12-3 or TRBV12-4 to TRBJ2-7; weak D call: TRBD1 (6 bases). The ends were cut back, 4 bases at V and 2 bases at J, with 9 bases in the middle. The CDR3 totals 13 residues.

This clonotype came up many times. This CDR3 reads CASSPLTGVNTEAFF. In nucleotides, the CDR3 is TGCGCCAGCAGCCCATTGACAGGAGTGAACACTGAAGCTTTCTTT. The rearrangement uses TRBV4-1 and TRBJ1-1; weak D call: TRBD1 (6 bases). The CDR3 extends over 15 amino acids. CDR1 is MGHRA, CDR2 YSYEKL, per germline. Trimming removed 4 bases at V and 0 bases at J, with 12 bases between.

This clonotype appeared many times. The rearrangement joins TRBV19 to TRBJ1-5, with TRBD1 matching 11 bases. The trim removed 11 bases at V and 3 bases at J, leaving 9 bases unmatched. This CDR3 has 15 amino acids. Germline CDR1 is LNHDA and CDR2 is SQIVND (reference sequence). CDR3 loop: CASTLGQGVNQPQHF. For the CDR3, the DNA is TGTGCCTCTACATTGGGACAGGGGGTCAATCAGCCCCAGCATTTT. Looking up the rest from reference TRBV19 and TRBJ1-5 gives the full variable domain: DGGITQSPKYLFRKEGQNVTLSCEQNLNHDAMYWYRQDPGQGLRLIYYSQIVNDFQKGDIAEGYSVSREKKESFPLTVTSAQKNPTAFYLCASTLGQGVNQPQHFGDGTRLSIL.

The sample holds many counts of this clonotype. This chain connects TRBV14 to TRBJ1-3; D is uncertain. The CDR3 consists of 16 residues. V was shortened by 0 bases and J by 0 bases, with 9 bases between the two germline ends. From germline, CDR1 is SGHDN and CDR2 FVKESK. CDR3 sequence (DNA): TGTGCCAGCAGCCAAGATTTAGTGACCTCTGGAAACACCATATATTTT. It yields the protein CASSQDLVTSGNTIYF. Complete variable domain (other parts from reference TRBV14 and TRBJ1-3): EAGVTQFPSHSVIEKGQTVTLRCDPISGHDNLYWYRRVMGKEIKFLLHFVKESKQDESGMPNNRFLAERTGGTYSTLKVQPAELEDSGVYFCASSQDLVTSGNTIYFGEGSWLTVV.

A few counts support this clonotype. This could be a read error, since a much larger clone is one nucleotide away. The rearrangement joins TRBV3-1 to TRBJ1-5; D not resolved. The V gene's germline CDR1 is LGHDT and CDR2 YNNKEL (reference sequence). The CDR3 has 15 residues. The CDR3 sequence: CASSEGGNSNQPQRF. For the CDR3, the DNA is TGTGCCAGCAGTGAGGGAGGGAACAGCAATCAGCCCCAGCGTTTT.

Many counts were recorded for this clonotype. J is TRBJ2-7 and V is TRBV6-5; TRBD2 matches at 8 bases. The V and J ends lost 4 bases and 2 bases, in that order; junction bases with no gene match: 13. The CDR3 has 17 amino acids. From germline, CDR1 is MNHEY and CDR2 SVGAGI. The CDR3 nucleotides read TGTGCCAGCAGTTCTCAACCCGGGGGGGCAAGGGCCTACGAGCAGTACTTC. Translation: CASSSQPGGARAYEQYF.

This clonotype was counted ten times or more. The V call is TRBV7-9, the J call TRBJ2-7, with D possibly TRBD2 on 7 matching bases. The CDR3 spans 14 residues. The V and J ends lost 7 bases and 2 bases respectively, with 15 bases between them. CDR1 is SEHNR, CDR2 FQNEAQ, per germline (reference sequence). The DNA for the CDR3 is TGTGCCAGCACCGACCTCGGGGGGCCCTACGAGCAGTACTTC. It is translated as CASTDLGGPYEQYF.

The chain links TRBV6-2 or TRBV6-3 to TRBJ2-5, with TRBD1 matching 7 bases. The length of the CDR3 is 15 residues. Looked up from germline, CDR1 is MNHEY and CDR2 is SVGEGT. V shed 6 bases, J shed 2 bases, and the junction held 9 bases outside the gene matches. CDR3 residues: CASSPHDRAQETQYF. The CDR3 DNA reads as TGTGCCAGCAGCCCCCATGACAGGGCGCAAGAGACCCAGTACTTC.

There are many counts of this clonotype. The rearrangement uses TRBV12-3 or TRBV12-4 and TRBJ2-7, with TRBD2 matching 7 bases. Trimming removed 0 bases from V and 0 bases from J; junction bases left unmatched: 11. This CDR3 spans 18 amino acids. In DNA form, the CDR3 reads TGTGCCAGCAGTTTAGCGCAAGGCCTAGCGGTAAGCTCCTACGAGCAGTACTTC. The encoded protein is CASSLAQGLAVSSYEQYF.

V and J are TRBV24-1 and TRBJ1-2; D unclear. The germline V gene has CDR1 KGHDR and CDR2 SFDVKD. V was cut by 3 bases and J by 8 bases, with 9 bases left in between. The CDR3 sequence is 12 residues long. The CDR3 reads CATSDPDVGYTF. As DNA, the CDR3 is TGTGCCACCAGTGATCCGGACGTGGGCTACACCTTC.

This chain connects TRBV7-9 to TRBJ2-7, with D possibly TRBD2 on 5 matching bases. Germline V gene lookup returns CDR1 SEHNR and CDR2 FQNEAQ (reference sequence). V was trimmed by 9 bases and J by 4 bases, leaving 22 bases between them. This CDR3 spans 15 amino acids. This CDR3 reads CASAIGSEEWYEQYF. The CDR3 DNA is TGTGCCAGTGCCATTGGTAGCGAGGAGTGGTACGAGCAGTACTTC.

This clonotype was found many times. V is TRBV7-2 and J is TRBJ2-7, with 7 bases that match TRBD2. Per germline, CDR1 SGHTA and CDR2 FQGNSA. V was clipped by 1 base and J by 0 bases; unmatched bases: 3. CDR3 length equals 15 residues. CDR3 region: CASSLGGGGSYEQYF. As DNA, the CDR3 is TGTGCCAGCAGCTTAGGGGGCGGGGGCTCCTACGAGCAGTACTTC.

This sequence joins TRBV6-1 and TRBJ2-7, with 8 bases identical to TRBD2. The CDR3 is 12 residues long. Trimming at V came to 7 bases and at J to 5 bases, leaving 4 bases not matched to a gene. Germline V lookup: CDR1 MNHNS, CDR2 SASEGT. The CDR3 sequence: CASTREGNEQYF. CDR3 nucleotide sequence: TGTGCCAGCACCCGGGAGGGGAACGAGCAGTACTTC.

The chain has TRBV6-1 and TRBJ1-1; D is undetermined. Germline CDR1 is MNHNS and CDR2 is SASEGT. Trimming took 3 bases from V and 11 from J, leaving 7 bases between them. This CDR3 comprises 10 residues. This CDR3 is CASSDSTAFF. In DNA form, the CDR3 reads TGTGCCAGCAGTGACAGTACCGCTTTCTTT.

The J gene is TRBJ1-1, the V gene TRBV6-5; D unclear. Trimming removed 0 bases at V and 8 bases at J, with 7 bases between. CDR3 length: 12 residues. In germline, CDR1 is MNHEY, CDR2 SVGAGI. The CDR3 bases are TGTGCCAGCAGTTACTCAGGGAAAGAAGCTTTCTTT. Protein: CASSYSGKEAFF.

The rearrangement links TRBV12-3 or TRBV12-4 to TRBJ2-4, with 7 bases identical to TRBD2. The CDR3 runs 14 residues. Trimming removed 5 bases from V and 8 bases from J; junction bases left unmatched: 9. The CDR3 protein is CASSPTSTGDIQYF. CDR3 DNA sequence: TGTGCCAGCAGTCCGACTAGCACGGGGGACATTCAGTACTTC.

The sample holds many counts of this clonotype. The rearrangement links TRBV2 to TRBJ2-7; 11 bases are shared with TRBD2. This CDR3 is built from 14 residues. The junction had 2 bases not matched to a gene; V was cut back by 4 bases and J by 3 bases. Germline V gives CDR1 SNHLY, CDR2 FYNNEI. The CDR3 is CASSGLAGIYEQYF. The CDR3 region has the DNA TGTGCCAGCAGTGGACTAGCGGGAATCTACGAGCAGTACTTC.

The table lists this clonotype with many counts. The chain uses TRBV27 and TRBJ2-3, with 8 bases identical to TRBD1. Germline lookup yields CDR1 MNHEY and CDR2 SMNVEV (reference sequence). V was pared by 7 bases and J by 0 bases, with 6 bases of the junction left unmatched. The CDR3 extends over 15 amino acids. The CDR3 sequence: CASKQGVYSTDTQYF. For the CDR3, the DNA is TGTGCCAGCAAACAGGGGGTCTATAGCACAGATACGCAGTATTTT.

This clonotype appeared many times. The chain couples TRBV28 to TRBJ2-2; 9 bases are shared with TRBD1. The V and J ends lost 6 bases and 4 bases, in that order; junction bases with no gene match: 6. The CDR3 has 15 amino acids. Germline V gives CDR1 MDHEN, CDR2 SYDVKM. The CDR3 nucleotides are TGTGCCAGCAGGCTTCACAGGGGGCCCACCGGGGAGCTGTTTTTT. It yields the protein CASRLHRGPTGELFF.

This clonotype was detected ten times or more. V and J are TRBV4-2 and TRBJ2-5; D is perhaps TRBD2 (5 bases). The CDR3 is 14 residues long. Trimming shortened V by 3 bases and J by 5 bases, and 13 bases separated the two germline ends. From germline, CDR1 is LGHNA and CDR2 YNFKEQ. Written as DNA, the CDR3 is TGTGCCAGCAGCCAGACGAGGGCCTGGGAGACCCAGTACTTC. This translates into CASSQTRAWETQYF.

The table lists this clonotype with many counts. The gene calls are TRBV29-1 and TRBJ1-1; D is uncertain. The V and J ends lost 7 bases and 2 bases respectively, with 11 bases between them. Per the germline V gene, CDR1 is SQVTM and CDR2 is ANQGSEA. The CDR3 length is 12 residues. CDR3 sequence reads: CSADQLNTEAFF. The CDR3 nucleotides are TGCAGCGCCGACCAACTTAACACTGAAGCTTTCTTT.

There are many counts of this clonotype. The J gene is TRBJ1-1, the V gene TRBV18; D is unresolved. The CDR3 runs to 14 residues. CDR1 and CDR2 (germline): KGHSH, LQKENI. Trimming removed 2 bases from V and 2 bases from J, with 9 bases in between. The CDR3 coding sequence is TGTGCCAGCTCACCAATCGGGGAAAACACTGAAGCTTTCTTT. As protein: CASSPIGENTEAFF.

This clonotype was found many times. This chain links TRBV6-1 with TRBJ2-2, with TRBD2 matching over 8 bases. The V gene's germline CDR1 is MNHNS and CDR2 SASEGT. The J segment lost 4 bases and the V segment lost 6 bases, leaving 10 bases of the junction unmatched. This CDR3 spans 16 amino acids. The CDR3 here is CASSSGTRPSTGELFF. In DNA, the CDR3 is TGTGCCAGCAGCTCGGGGACTAGGCCTTCCACCGGGGAGCTGTTTTTT.